Listed here is a single TCR beta chain. The CDR3 length is 16 residues. J gave up 8 bases and V 4 bases, and 7 bases lay outside the gene matches. From germline, CDR1 is LNHNV and CDR2 YYDKDF (reference sequence). The entry originates in a study of blood T cell repertoires in COVID-19. Whole-study context: The United States, Italy and Spain supplied acute and convalescent COVID-19 samples.

The age range of participants was about 18 to 90 years, with residence in about two dozen US areas. Recovered Cohort 3 donors showed two negative PCRs, clearance, or symptom resolution. Per the original methods: Reference gene primer amplification in the assay estimated nucleated cell counts. Clones were read by immunoSEQ multiplex PCR, and TCRdb kept only the in-frame ones, dropping some. The DNA gave D and trimming, while V, J and clone size come from that table. Among roughly 270,000 clones, roughly 85% were seen once, and the ten largest hold about 2.3%. Sample: PBMCs or T cells enriched from blood (not recorded which). This receptor was identified in a woman aged 45 to 65 who had recovered from COVID-19. V usage is TRBV15 and J usage is TRBJ2-4; TRBD2 matches 14 bases. The CDR3 is CATSKTSGRDSDIQYF. The DNA of the CDR3 is TGTGCCACCAGCAAGACTAGCGGGAGGGACTCGGACATTCAGTACTTC.